This T cell receptor (beta chain) originates from a study of T cells in Graves' hyperthyroidism and ophthalmopathy. Study at large: Peripheral blood was secured at the point of initial diagnosis, before any treatment. Study-level results: Clonotypes that were expanded in thyroid above 0.001 mostly appeared in blood too.

There were TCR beta CDR3 regions amplified from RNA transcripts. A set of HTBI primers served as the primers for a first-round RT-PCR of the TCR CDR3. TCRdb ran MiXCR on the multiplex PCR reads and lists one entry per CDR3 protein. The table lists hundreds of thousands of distinct CDR3 sequences, about 17% of them singletons. This clonotype showed up many times. Its antigen is unidentified. This clonotype originated in a woman aged 18-29 years with Graves' ophthalmopathy. The sample comprised blood.

The CDR3 bases are TGTGCCAGTAGTATTCGTATACTAGGGAAGGGGTACAATGAGCAGTTCTTC. The encoded protein is CASSIRILGKGYNEQFF. The chain employs TRBV19 and TRBJ2-1; D might be TRBD1 or TRBD2, each matching 5 bases. This CDR3 comprises 17 residues. The germline V gene has CDR1 LNHDA and CDR2 SQIVND (reference sequence). Trimming removed 3 bases at V and 4 bases at J, with 19 bases between.